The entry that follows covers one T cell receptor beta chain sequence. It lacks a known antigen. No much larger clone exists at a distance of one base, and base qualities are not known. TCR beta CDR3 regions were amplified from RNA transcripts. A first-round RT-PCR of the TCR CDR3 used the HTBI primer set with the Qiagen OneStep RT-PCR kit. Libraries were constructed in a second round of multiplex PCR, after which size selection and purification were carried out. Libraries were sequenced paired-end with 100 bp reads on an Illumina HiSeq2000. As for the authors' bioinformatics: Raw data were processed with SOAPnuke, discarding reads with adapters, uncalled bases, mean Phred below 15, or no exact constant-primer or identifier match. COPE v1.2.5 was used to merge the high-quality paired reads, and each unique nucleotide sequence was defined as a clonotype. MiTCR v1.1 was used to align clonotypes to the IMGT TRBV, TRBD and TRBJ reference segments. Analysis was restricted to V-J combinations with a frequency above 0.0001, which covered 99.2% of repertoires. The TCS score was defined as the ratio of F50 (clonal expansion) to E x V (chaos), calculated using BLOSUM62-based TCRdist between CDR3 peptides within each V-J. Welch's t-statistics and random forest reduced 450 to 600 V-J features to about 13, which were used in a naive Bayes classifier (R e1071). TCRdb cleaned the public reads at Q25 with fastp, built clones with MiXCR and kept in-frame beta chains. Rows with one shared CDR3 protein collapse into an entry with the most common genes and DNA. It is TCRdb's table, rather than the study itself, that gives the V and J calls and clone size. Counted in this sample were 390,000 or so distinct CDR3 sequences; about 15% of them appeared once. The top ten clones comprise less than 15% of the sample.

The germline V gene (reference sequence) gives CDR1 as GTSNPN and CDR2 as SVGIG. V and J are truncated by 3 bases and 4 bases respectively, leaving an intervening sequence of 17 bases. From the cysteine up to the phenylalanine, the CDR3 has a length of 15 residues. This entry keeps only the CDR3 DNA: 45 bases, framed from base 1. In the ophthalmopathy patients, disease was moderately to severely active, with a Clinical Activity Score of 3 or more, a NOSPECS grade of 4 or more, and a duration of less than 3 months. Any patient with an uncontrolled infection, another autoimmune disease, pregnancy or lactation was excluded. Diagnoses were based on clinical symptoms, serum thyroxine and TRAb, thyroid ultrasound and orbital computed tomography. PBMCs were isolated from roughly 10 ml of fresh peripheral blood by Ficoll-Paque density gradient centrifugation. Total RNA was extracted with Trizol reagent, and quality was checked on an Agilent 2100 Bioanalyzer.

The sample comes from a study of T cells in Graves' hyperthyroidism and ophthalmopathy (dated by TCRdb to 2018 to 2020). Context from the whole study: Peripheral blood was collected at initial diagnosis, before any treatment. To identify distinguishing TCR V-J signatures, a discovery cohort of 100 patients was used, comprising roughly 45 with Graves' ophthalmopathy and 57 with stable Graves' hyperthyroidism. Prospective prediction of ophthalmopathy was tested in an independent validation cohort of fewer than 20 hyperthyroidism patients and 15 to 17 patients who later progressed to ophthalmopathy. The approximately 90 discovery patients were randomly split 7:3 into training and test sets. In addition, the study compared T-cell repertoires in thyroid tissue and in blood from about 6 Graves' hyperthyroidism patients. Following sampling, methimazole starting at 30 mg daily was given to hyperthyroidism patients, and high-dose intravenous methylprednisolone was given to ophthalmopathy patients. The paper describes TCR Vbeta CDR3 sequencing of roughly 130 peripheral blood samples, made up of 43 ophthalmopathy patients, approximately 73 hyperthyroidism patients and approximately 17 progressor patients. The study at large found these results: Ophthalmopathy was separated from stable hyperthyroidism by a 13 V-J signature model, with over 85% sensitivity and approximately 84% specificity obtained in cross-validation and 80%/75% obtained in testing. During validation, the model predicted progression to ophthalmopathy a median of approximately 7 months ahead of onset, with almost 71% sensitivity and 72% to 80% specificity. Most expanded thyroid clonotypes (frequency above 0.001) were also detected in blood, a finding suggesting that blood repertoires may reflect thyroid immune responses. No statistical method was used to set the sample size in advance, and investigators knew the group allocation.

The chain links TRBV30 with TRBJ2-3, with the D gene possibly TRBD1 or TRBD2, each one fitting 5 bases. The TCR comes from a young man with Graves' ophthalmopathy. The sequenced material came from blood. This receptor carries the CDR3 CAWSPGALGADTQYF. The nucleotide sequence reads TGTGCCTGGAGCCCTGGGGCCCTCGGGGCAGATACGCAGTATTTT.